This T cell receptor beta chain was recovered during a study of somatic mutations in cytotoxic T cells in rheumatoid arthritis. About the study: Several of the V beta antibody-stained T-cell populations were flow-sorted at nearly 100% purity; V beta1+ cells were among them and were sequenced for TCRB. Study conclusions and caveats: Rheumatoid arthritis patients and age-matched healthy controls showed no significant difference in CD8+ T-cell clonality.

CDR1 and CDR2 from the germline V gene are MNHNS and SASEGT. The CDR3 contains 13 residues. The trim removed 5 bases at V and 2 bases at J, leaving 2 bases unmatched. Here immunoSEQ multiplex PCR was the method, and the copy in TCRdb shows in-frame clones only, minus some. The table records about 15,000 clones, around 90% of them present only once. Regarding this clone: Its specificity is not known.

This chain uses TRBV6-1 with TRBJ1-1; 7 bases agree with TRBD1. The source is a man between 70 and 80 years old with rheumatoid arthritis. Sequences were obtained from CD4+ T cells sorted from blood. CDR3 sequence (DNA): TGTGCCAGCAGTCGGGACAGAAACACTGAAGCTTTCTTT. Protein product: CASSRDRNTEAFF.